Listed below are T cell receptor beta chains from one sample, sequenced in a study of type 1 regulatory T cells. No antigen has been identified for these receptors. Using its own MiXCR run on the reads, TCRdb lists one record per CDR3 protein. This sample has 63,000 or so distinct CDR3 sequences, with around 49% found just once. What was sequenced was cultured non-Tr1 T cells, either the whole culture or a sorted T cell fraction (not recorded which). The source is a human donor in good health. The CDR3 runs from the conserved cysteine through the conserved F or W. D genes are given only for firm matches. Clone size appears in some rows only: once, few, many, or a class for an expanded clone.

d_gene	v_gene	j_gene	abundance	CDR3nt	CDR3aa
TRBD1	TRBV10-3	TRBJ1-2	many	TGTGCCATCAGTCAATCCCGGGACAGGGCTGGCTATGGCTACACCTTC	CAISQSRDRAGYGYTF
TRBD1	TRBV20-1	TRBJ1-2	.	TGCAGTGCTAGAGATCGCCGACAGGGCAACTATGGCTACACCTTC	CSARDRRQGNYGYTF
TRBD1	TRBV20-1	TRBJ1-5	few	TGCAGTGCTAGAGATTACAGGGGGAATCAGCCCCAGCATTTT	CSARDYRGNQPQHF
.	TRBV20-1	TRBJ1-6	.	TGCAGTGCTAGTTTAAACAGCCCGAGGATCCCTTCACCCCTCCACTTT	CSASLNSPRIPSPLHF
TRBD1	TRBV13	TRBJ1-2	few	TGTGCCAGCAGCTTAGGGGGACAGGTTCCCTATGGCTACACCTTC	CASSLGGQVPYGYTF
.	TRBV25-1	TRBJ1-2	.	TGTGCCAGCAGTGACACAGGGAGGGAGGCCTATGGCTACACCTTC	CASSDTGREAYGYTF
.	TRBV7-2	TRBJ1-5	few	TGTGCCAGCAGCCCTAATCTCGGCAATCAGCCCCAGCATTTT	CASSPNLGNQPQHF
TRBD2	TRBV3-1	TRBJ2-1	.	TGTGCCAGCAGCCTCGGGGGGGCCTCCCCCTCCTACAATGAGCAGTTCTTC	CASSLGGASPSYNEQFF
.	TRBV27	TRBJ1-5	.	TGTGCCAGCAGTTTTTTTGGGGCAGGGTGGTTTAGCAATCAGCCCCAGCATTTT	CASSFFGAGWFSNQPQHF
.	TRBV7-2	TRBJ2-5	few	TGTGCCAGCAGCTTAGCGGGGGGGCAGAGGGAGACCCAGTACTTC	CASSLAGGQRETQYF
.	TRBV7-3	TRBJ2-3	.	TGTGCCAGCAGCTTAGGGGCCTCCCCTAGCACAGATACGCAGTATTTT	CASSLGASPSTDTQYF
.	TRBV7-2	TRBJ2-3	.	TGTGCCAGCAGCTTAGAAACTAGGGATACGCAGTATTTT	CASSLETRDTQYF
.	TRBV12-3/TRBV12-4	TRBJ1-2	.	TGTGCCAGCAGTTTAGGGCGGTTCTATGGCTACACCTTC	CASSLGRFYGYTF
TRBD1	TRBV7-2	TRBJ1-2	few	TGTGCCAGCAGCTCAGAAGGGGACAGGGGGGGTGGCTACACCTTC	CASSSEGDRGGGYTF
.	TRBV6-1	TRBJ2-7	.	TGTGCCAGCAAACAGGGCGCGGGCTCCTCCTACGAGCAGTACTTC	CASKQGAGSSYEQYF
.	TRBV12-3/TRBV12-4	TRBJ2-7	.	TGTGCCAGCAGTTTACGGGGAAGCGAGCAGTACTTC	CASSLRGSEQYF
.	TRBV7-2	TRBJ1-2	.	TGTGCCAGCAGCTTAGATACAGGGAATCTTGGCTACACCTTC	CASSLDTGNLGYTF
.	TRBV7-9	TRBJ2-3	.	TGTGCCAGCAGCTTATCAACTGTAGATACGCAGTATTTT	CASSLSTVDTQYF
.	TRBV10-2	TRBJ1-5	few	TGCGCCAGCGGCTTGGGAGGGAGCAATCAGCCCCAGCATTTT	CASGLGGSNQPQHF
TRBD2	TRBV5-1	TRBJ2-1	.	TGCGCCAGCAGCCCACTAGCGGGGGCCCGAAATGAGCAGTTCTTC	CASSPLAGARNEQFF
TRBD1	TRBV12-3/TRBV12-4	TRBJ1-1	.	TGTGCCAGCAGTGGGACAGGGAGGTACACTGAAGCTTTCTTT	CASSGTGRYTEAFF
.	TRBV18	TRBJ2-3	few	TGTGCCAGCTCACTCCTGCCCCGGGATACGCAGTATTTT	CASSLLPRDTQYF
.	TRBV19	TRBJ1-2	few	TGTGCCAGTAGTATAGAGGGCAGAGCTAACTATGGCTACACCTTC	CASSIEGRANYGYTF
.	TRBV2	TRBJ1-2	.	TGTGCCACCCAAGGCGGGGGATCGATTTATGGCTACACCTTC	CATQGGGSIYGYTF
.	TRBV19	TRBJ1-4	few	TGTGCCAGCCGACCCAGGGGTCTCGGAAATGAAAAACTGTTTTTT	CASRPRGLGNEKLFF
TRBD1	TRBV18	TRBJ1-3	few	TGTGCCAGCTCCCCGCGGGACAGCTCTGGAAACACCATATATTTT	CASSPRDSSGNTIYF
.	TRBV2	TRBJ2-3	.	TGTGCCAGCAGTGAGGTGGGATGGAGCACAGATACGCAGTATTTT	CASSEVGWSTDTQYF
TRBD1	TRBV5-1	TRBJ2-1	.	TGCGCCAGCAGCCTAACAGGGGCGAACAATGAGCAGTTCTTC	CASSLTGANNEQFF
.	TRBV20-1	TRBJ2-7	.	TGCAGTGCTAGAGATCCCCAGGGGGGAGAGCAGTACTTC	CSARDPQGGEQYF
.	TRBV20-1	TRBJ1-6	.	TGCAGTGCTGTTATCTCCGGGACACTAAGCTCCTATAATTCACCCCTCCACTTT	CSAVISGTLSSYNSPLHF
TRBD2	TRBV28	TRBJ2-5	.	TGTGCCAGCCAACCGACTAGCGGGGGTTTGAAGACCCAGTACTTC	CASQPTSGGLKTQYF
.	TRBV12-3/TRBV12-4	TRBJ1-2	.	TGTGCCAGCAGTTCCCGGGACCGAGGAGGCTACACCTTC	CASSSRDRGGYTF
.	TRBV15	TRBJ1-5	.	TGTGCCACCAGCAGAGATTGGTTGCCCCAGCATTTT	CATSRDWLPQHF
.	TRBV5-1	TRBJ2-5	few	TGCGCCAGCAGCCCCGGACAGACTCAAGAGACCCAGTACTTC	CASSPGQTQETQYF
.	TRBV11-2	TRBJ2-5	.	TGTGCCAGCAGCCTCGGTAGGAAGGAGACCCAGTACTTC	CASSLGRKETQYF
.	TRBV6-1	TRBJ1-6	.	TGTGCCAGCAGTGCCGTAGGGGTCCATAATTCACCCCTCCACTTT	CASSAVGVHNSPLHF
.	TRBV19	TRBJ1-6	once	TGTGCCAGTAACCCGGGACTACCTAATTCACCCCTCCACTTT	CASNPGLPNSPLHF
TRBD1	TRBV12-3/TRBV12-4	TRBJ1-2	few	TGTGCCAGCAGTCCGACAGGGTCGGCATATGGCTACACCTTC	CASSPTGSAYGYTF
TRBD1	TRBV4-1	TRBJ2-1	.	TGCGCCAGCAGCCGCCCCGGCCGGGACAGGGGTTACAATGAGCAGTTCTTC	CASSRPGRDRGYNEQFF
.	TRBV7-2	TRBJ2-3	.	TGTGCCAGCAGCTTAGACAGGTCCGGATATACGCAGTATTTT	CASSLDRSGYTQYF
TRBD2	TRBV30	TRBJ2-1	.	TGTGCCTGGGCCCAGCTTTCGCGGGGGGTCATTTTCAATGAGCAGTTCTTC	CAWAQLSRGVIFNEQFF
.	TRBV7-2	TRBJ2-6	few	TGTGCCAGCAGCTTAGATGGCAGCCTCTTCGGGGCCAACGTCCTGACTTTC	CASSLDGSLFGANVLTF
.	TRBV7-9	TRBJ1-5	.	TGTGCCAGCAGCTTAGTTTACTCGGACAGCAGGAATCAGCCCCAGCATTTT	CASSLVYSDSRNQPQHF
.	TRBV19	TRBJ2-7	.	TGTGCCAGTAGTATAAGGGCTAAGGGGAACGAGCAGTACTTC	CASSIRAKGNEQYF
.	TRBV5-5	TRBJ2-5	.	TGTGCCAGCAGCCTGAGAGAAGAGACCCAGTACTTC	CASSLREETQYF
TRBD1	TRBV5-6	TRBJ1-2	many	TGTGCCAGCAGCAGAGGACAGGCTTATGGCTACACCTTC	CASSRGQAYGYTF
.	TRBV4-1	TRBJ1-3	.	TGCGCCAGCAGCCATGTAACCGGGACAACAAGAAACACCATATATTTT	CASSHVTGTTRNTIYF
.	TRBV5-1	TRBJ2-3	.	TGCGCCAGCAGCCCTGGTGGGGGGGGCCCCACAGATACGCAGTATTTT	CASSPGGGGPTDTQYF
TRBD2	TRBV29-1	TRBJ2-2	many	TGCAGCGCCGTGGGAGGGGACACCGGGGAGCTGTTTTTT	CSAVGGDTGELFF
TRBD2	TRBV3-1	TRBJ2-7	.	TGTGCCAGCAGCCAAGATCTGCGGCGGGGGTACACCTACGAGCAGTACTTC	CASSQDLRRGYTYEQYF
.	TRBV5-1	TRBJ2-1	few	TGCGCCAGCAAGGAAGGACAGAACAATGAGCAGTTCTTC	CASKEGQNNEQFF
TRBD1	TRBV30	TRBJ2-1	once	TGTGCCTGGAGCAGGAGGGGGACAGGGAACAATGAGCAGTTCTTC	CAWSRRGTGNNEQFF
.	TRBV10-3	TRBJ1-5	.	TGTGCCATCAGTGAGTCGAACCTGCCCCAGCATTTT	CAISESNLPQHF
TRBD1	TRBV7-9	TRBJ2-1	.	TGTGCCAGCAGCCTGGACAGGGGAATGGATGAGCAGTTCTTC	CASSLDRGMDEQFF
.	TRBV6-2/TRBV6-3	TRBJ1-1	.	TGTGCCAGCAGTTACTCCGCTAACACTGAAGCTTTCTTT	CASSYSANTEAFF
TRBD1	TRBV5-1	TRBJ1-2	.	TGCGCCAGCAGTTCCGGGACAGGGGTTAACTATGGCTACACCTTC	CASSSGTGVNYGYTF
.	TRBV5-4	TRBJ2-1	.	TGTGCCAGCAGCTTCGGCAATGAGCAGTTCTTC	CASSFGNEQFF